Listed below are T cell receptor beta chains from one sample, sequenced in a study of Ad26.COV2.S vaccination and SARS-CoV-2 variants. The assay was immunoSEQ multiplex PCR, and TCRdb's table has in-frame clones only and misses some. Among under 400,000 clones listed, roughly 84% were seen once. The specimen comprised peripheral blood, sampled in a trial of Ad26.COV2.S vaccine versus placebo. The receptors here all came from a person between 18 and 59 years old who received the Ad26.COV2.S COVID-19 vaccine or a placebo. Each CDR3 is given with its conserved first and last residue. Each record gives: J gene, D gene, V gene, CDR3 length, clone size, CDR3 DNA, CDR3 protein. D genes are given only for firm matches. Clone sizes are given selectively: once, few, many, or a class where the clone is expanded.

j_gene: TRBJ2-2; d_gene: NA; v_gene: TRBV7-9; len: 14; abundance: NA; CDR3nt: TGTGCCAGCAGCCGTCCGGTGGAGGCCGGGGAGCTGTTTTTT; CDR3aa: CASSRPVEAGELFF
j_gene: TRBJ1-5; d_gene: NA; v_gene: TRBV5-5; len: 15; abundance: NA; CDR3nt: TGTGCCAGCAGCTTGGCCCCGGGTTCGGGTCAGCCCCAGCATTTT; CDR3aa: CASSLAPGSGQPQHF
j_gene: TRBJ1-5; d_gene: TRBD1; v_gene: TRBV7-2; len: 14; abundance: NA; CDR3nt: TGTGCCAGCAGCTCTACGACAGGGAATCAGCCCCAGCATTTT; CDR3aa: CASSSTTGNQPQHF
j_gene: TRBJ2-3; d_gene: TRBD1; v_gene: TRBV29-1; len: 14; abundance: NA; CDR3nt: TGCAGCGTTGGGGGACAGGTCTGGGGAGATACGCAGTATTTT; CDR3aa: CSVGGQVWGDTQYF
j_gene: TRBJ2-2; d_gene: TRBD2; v_gene: TRBV7-9; len: 17; abundance: NA; CDR3nt: TGTGCCAGCAGCCCCGGGACTAGCGGGGGTAGGAGCGGGGAGCTGTTTTTT; CDR3aa: CASSPGTSGGRSGELFF
j_gene: TRBJ1-3; d_gene: NA; v_gene: TRBV29-1; len: 14; abundance: NA; CDR3nt: TGCAGCGTTGAAAGGGACATCTCTGGAAACACCATATATTTT; CDR3aa: CSVERDISGNTIYF
j_gene: TRBJ1-4; d_gene: NA; v_gene: TRBV4-3; len: 17; abundance: NA; CDR3nt: TGCGCCAGCAGCCAAGCTCTGGGGGGCACAGGGAGTGAAAAACTGTTTTTT; CDR3aa: CASSQALGGTGSEKLFF
j_gene: TRBJ1-3; d_gene: TRBD1; v_gene: TRBV7-9; len: 16; abundance: few; CDR3nt: TGTGCCAGCAGCTTAGAGAGGACAGGGTCCGGAAACACCATATATTTT; CDR3aa: CASSLERTGSGNTIYF
j_gene: TRBJ1-1; d_gene: NA; v_gene: TRBV11-2; len: 13; abundance: NA; CDR3nt: TGTGCCAGCAGCTTTGGTGGAAACACTGAAGCTTTCTTT; CDR3aa: CASSFGGNTEAFF
j_gene: TRBJ2-1; d_gene: TRBD2; v_gene: TRBV13; len: 15; abundance: NA; CDR3nt: TGTGCCAGCAGCTGGGGACTAGCGAGGTACAATGAGCAGTTCTTC; CDR3aa: CASSWGLARYNEQFF
j_gene: TRBJ1-4; d_gene: NA; v_gene: TRBV5-1; len: 19; abundance: NA; CDR3nt: TGCGCCAGTCCCCCCCCGGCACCTCCCGGGGACGCAACTAATGAAAAACTGTTTTTT; CDR3aa: CASPPPAPPGDATNEKLFF
j_gene: TRBJ2-6; d_gene: TRBD1; v_gene: TRBV7-6; len: 20; abundance: NA; CDR3nt: TGTGCCAGCAGCTTAGCCCGGATACAGGGGGTACCCTCGGGGGCCAACGTCCTGACTTTC; CDR3aa: CASSLARIQGVPSGANVLTF
j_gene: TRBJ1-2; d_gene: NA; v_gene: TRBV7-9; len: 11; abundance: NA; CDR3nt: TGTGCCAGCAGCTTTACTAGGGGCTACACCTTC; CDR3aa: CASSFTRGYTF
j_gene: TRBJ1-2; d_gene: NA; v_gene: TRBV28; len: 17; abundance: NA; CDR3nt: TGTGCCAGCACCCTGAGGGGAGCAGGCCGAGCAGGAGATGGCTACACCTTC; CDR3aa: CASTLRGAGRAGDGYTF
j_gene: TRBJ1-5; d_gene: TRBD1; v_gene: TRBV10-2; len: 14; abundance: NA; CDR3nt: TGCGCCAGCAGCACAGGGGGCGCAAATCAGCCCCAGCATTTT; CDR3aa: CASSTGGANQPQHF
j_gene: TRBJ2-1; d_gene: TRBD2; v_gene: TRBV9; len: 13; abundance: NA; CDR3nt: TGTGCCAGCAGCGCATCGGGGGGGCTTGAGCAGTTCTTC; CDR3aa: CASSASGGLEQFF
j_gene: TRBJ2-2; d_gene: NA; v_gene: TRBV3-1/TRBV3-2; len: 16; abundance: NA; CDR3nt: TGTGCCAGCAGCCACTTAGTTATCGCGAACACCGGGGAGCTGTTTTTT; CDR3aa: CASSHLVIANTGELFF
j_gene: TRBJ2-3; d_gene: NA; v_gene: TRBV6-5; len: 11; abundance: NA; CDR3nt: TGTGCCAGTCACTTGGGAGATACGCAGTATTTT; CDR3aa: CASHLGDTQYF
j_gene: TRBJ1-3; d_gene: NA; v_gene: TRBV18; len: 13; abundance: once; CDR3nt: TGTGCCAGCTCCCCGACGTCTGGAAACACCATATATTTT; CDR3aa: CASSPTSGNTIYF